Below, 10 T cell receptor beta chains from the same sample are listed, as sequenced in a study of Graves' ophthalmopathy and Graves' hyperthyroidism. From RNA, the CDR3 regions of TCR beta chains were amplified and sequenced. A first-round RT-PCR used HTBI primers, followed by a second-round multiplex PCR. TCRdb itself ran the multiplex PCR reads through MiXCR, one entry per CDR3 protein. Seen here are roughly 350,000 distinct CDR3 sequences, about 15% observed once, and the top ten hold 2.4%. Sample: peripheral blood. The receptors originated from an adult woman with stable Graves' hyperthyroidism.

The rearrangement links TRBV6-1 to TRBJ1-5; D is unresolved. This CDR3 is built from 14 residues. Per germline, CDR1 MNHNS and CDR2 SASEGT. The V end was cut by 2 bases, the J end by 4 bases, with 9 bases between. The CDR3 DNA sequence: TGTGCCAGCAGTGAAAGAAGGCTTAATCAGCCCCAGCATTTT. This codes for CASSERRLNQPQHF.

This clonotype was picked up many times. This rearrangement joins TRBV10-3 to TRBJ2-7; 9 bases line up with TRBD1. The CDR3 extends over 13 amino acids. After removal of 4 bases from V and 2 bases from J, the junction contained 0 bases not matched to a gene. Germline loops: CDR1 ENHRY, CDR2 SYGVKD. The CDR3: CAISGTGAYEQYF. The CDR3 region has the DNA TGTGCCATCAGTGGGACAGGGGCCTACGAGCAGTACTTC.

This clonotype was recorded many times. The rearrangement joins TRBV19 to TRBJ2-7, with 12 bases matching TRBD2. This CDR3 contains 14 residues. Germline V lookup: CDR1 LNHDA, CDR2 SQIVND (reference sequence). The ends lost 6 bases at V and 5 bases at J; junction bases unmatched: 5. The CDR3 sequence: CASSRTSGIHEQYF. CDR3 DNA: TGTGCCAGTAGCCGGACTAGCGGGATTCACGAGCAGTACTTC.

This clonotype was seen repeatedly, ten times or more. J is TRBJ2-5 and V is TRBV20-1, with 7 bases that match TRBD2. The trim removed 3 bases at V and 5 bases at J, leaving 18 bases unmatched. Germline CDR1 reads DFQATT; CDR2 reads SNEGSKA (reference sequence). The CDR3 spans 17 residues. This chain's CDR3 is CSARPARASGPWETQYF. In DNA, the CDR3 is TGCAGTGCTAGGCCTGCCCGGGCTAGCGGTCCCTGGGAGACCCAGTACTTC.

This clonotype has at least ten counts. V gene TRBV20-1 combines with J gene TRBJ2-7; D possibly corresponds to TRBD2 (5 bases). V gave up 0 bases and J gave up 1 base, with 10 bases separating them. Germline V gene data show CDR1 as DFQATT and CDR2 as SNEGSKA (reference sequence). This CDR3 contains 14 residues. CDR3 nucleotide sequence: TGCAGTGCTAGAGACGAGGGCAGGTCCTACGAGCAGTACTTC. It translates to CSARDEGRSYEQYF.

This clonotype has ten or more counts. The chain recombines TRBV4-3 with TRBJ2-2, with D maybe TRBD1 (5 bases). Germline CDR1 is LGHNA and CDR2 is YSLEER. The V and J ends lost 0 bases and 4 bases respectively, with 12 bases between them. This CDR3 contains 16 residues. CDR3 amino acids: CASSQDRAGPTGELFF. DNA of the CDR3: TGCGCCAGCAGCCAAGATCGCGCAGGGCCCACCGGGGAGCTGTTTTTT.

This clonotype has at least ten counts. J is TRBJ2-7 and V is TRBV27; D possibly matches TRBD1 or TRBD2 (5 bases each). This CDR3 contains 14 residues. CDR1 and CDR2 (germline): MNHEY, SMNVEV (reference sequence). With 5 bases removed from V and 0 bases from J, the gap between germline ends came to 11 bases. The CDR3 protein is CASSRDGASYEQYF. In nucleotides, the CDR3 is TGTGCCAGCAGTCGGGACGGTGCCTCCTACGAGCAGTACTTC.

The V call is TRBV6-2 or TRBV6-3, the J call TRBJ1-5, with no clear D. The germline V gene has CDR1 MNHEY and CDR2 SVGEGT. The CDR3 contains 13 residues. The V end lost 1 base, the J end lost 6 bases, and 7 bases lay between the germline ends. CDR3 sequence: CASSYYEGQPQHF. CDR3 nucleotides: TGTGCCAGCAGTTACTATGAGGGTCAGCCCCAGCATTTT.

This clonotype was detected many times. The chain carries TRBV6-8 and TRBJ1-2; D uncertain. The length of the CDR3 is 10 residues. CDR1 is MNHGY, CDR2 SAAAGT, per germline. Trimming stripped 3 bases from V and 6 bases from J, with 2 bases between. The CDR3 spells CASSYNGYTF. The CDR3 DNA reads as TGTGCCAGCAGTTATAATGGCTACACCTTC.

There are a few counts of this clonotype. The V gene is TRBV10-3, the J gene TRBJ2-7; a weak D match, TRBD1 (6 bases). In germline, CDR1 is ENHRY, CDR2 SYGVKD. The CDR3 is 16 residues long. The germline V and J ends were trimmed by 6 bases and 3 bases, with 21 bases remaining between them. CDR3 protein: CAIRQMIDEGVYEQYF. DNA of the CDR3: TGTGCCATCAGACAAATGATTGACGAGGGGGTCTACGAGCAGTACTTC.